This T cell receptor (beta chain) was obtained from a study of blood T cells in healthy people across ages. PCR was performed a second time for about 7 to 12 cycles using a sample-barcoded 5' primer and a J-beta primer mix. MiXCR, applied by TCRdb to the 5' RACE reads, yields one record per CDR3 protein. The data hold 900,000 to 950,000 distinct CDR3 sequences, with 25% to 35% observed a single time. Isolated per sample were at least 6 million PBMCs. Whole-study findings and limits: Long-lived donors had more naive CD4+ cells and higher diversity than aged donors.

A word on this clonotype: Its antigen is not identified.

The CDR3 sequence is 14 residues long. Unmatched junction bases numbered 9, after V lost 5 bases and J lost 7 bases. Per germline, CDR1 SGHTA and CDR2 FQGTGA. These data also featured in a second study, about T cells of mothers and their children. As reported in that work: All RNA that had been extracted was used for cDNA synthesis at around 1.4 ug per 15 ul.

Sequencing input: blood. This sequence originates from a woman between 35 and 50 years old in good health. The chain links TRBV7-3 to TRBJ1-1; TRBD1 aligns across 8 bases. The CDR3 region is CASSPTTGAHEAFF. The CDR3 nucleotides are TGTGCCAGCAGCCCCACGACAGGGGCGCATGAAGCTTTCTTT.